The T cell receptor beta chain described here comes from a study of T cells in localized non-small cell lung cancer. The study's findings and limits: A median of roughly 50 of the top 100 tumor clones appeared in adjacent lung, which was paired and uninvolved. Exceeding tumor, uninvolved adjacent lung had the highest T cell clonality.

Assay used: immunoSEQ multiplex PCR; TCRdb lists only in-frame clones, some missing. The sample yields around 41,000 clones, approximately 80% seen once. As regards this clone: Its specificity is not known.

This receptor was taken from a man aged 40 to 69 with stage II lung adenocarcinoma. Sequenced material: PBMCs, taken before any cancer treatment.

In nucleotides, the CDR3 is TGCGCCAGCAGCCAAGATTGGGCACAGGGAGGAGAGACCCAGTACTTC. This sequence encodes CASSQDWAQGGETQYF. The V gene is TRBV4-3, the J gene TRBJ2-5; D tentatively reads TRBD1 or TRBD2 (6 bases each). Germline V CDR1 and CDR2: LGHNA, YSLEER. This CDR3 has 16 residues. Trimming took off 0 bases at V and 4 bases at J, with 15 bases between the two ends.